This T cell receptor (beta chain) was captured by sequencing in a study of metastatic and nonmetastatic thyroid tumors. As for the study in general: For malignant and benign thyroid patients, tumor or nodule tissue and blood were the sources whose repertoires were compared.

Ahead of thyroid surgery, no patient had received treatment of any kind. CDR3 length: 13 amino acids. V was clipped by 4 bases and J by 0 bases, with 6 bases between them. CDR1 MGHRA and CDR2 YSYEKL come from the germline V gene. General study findings and limits: A significant increase in TCR beta diversity was reportedly seen in malignant thyroid tumors relative to benign nodules, in blood and tumor.

Authors' processing steps: CDR3 was compared across clinicopathological groups, and the resulting differences were used to build a distant-metastasis classifier for papillary thyroid cancer. TCRdb reassembled clones from the PCR reads with MiXCR. These V and J calls derive from TCRdb rather than the authors' analysis. The sample holds fewer than 25,000 clones, around 20% seen once. This clone appeared many times. What it binds is not known. Sequencing input: blood. The TCR sequence derives from a male donor with papillary thyroid cancer or a benign thyroid nodule (not recorded which). Some clones in this sample may be carry-over from other donors' samples. This chain uses TRBV4-1 with TRBJ2-5; D gene uncertain. CDR3 bases: TGCGCCAGCAGCCGGCCGTACCAAGAGACCCAGTACTTC. The encoded protein is CASSRPYQETQYF.